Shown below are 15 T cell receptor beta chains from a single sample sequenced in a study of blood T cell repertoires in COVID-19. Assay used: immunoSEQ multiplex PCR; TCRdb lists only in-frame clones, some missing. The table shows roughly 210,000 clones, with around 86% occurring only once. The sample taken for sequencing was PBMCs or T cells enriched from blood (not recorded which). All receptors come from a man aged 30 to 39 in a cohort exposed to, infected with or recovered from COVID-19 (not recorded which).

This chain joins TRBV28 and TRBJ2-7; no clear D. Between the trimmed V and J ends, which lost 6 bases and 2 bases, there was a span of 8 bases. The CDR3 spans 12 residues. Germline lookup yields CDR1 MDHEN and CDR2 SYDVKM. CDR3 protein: CASSPLTYEQYF. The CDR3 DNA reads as TGTGCCAGCAGCCCTTTAACCTACGAGCAGTACTTC.

The CDR3 DNA follows: TGCGCCAGCAGCTTGGCCGGGGGGGCGCAAGGAAACACCATATATTTT. Translating it yields CASSLAGGAQGNTIYF. The V call is TRBV5-1, the J call TRBJ1-3, with TRBD1 as a possible D gene (6 bases). Trimming shortened V by 0 bases and J by 4 bases, and 14 bases separated the two germline ends. The germline V gene encodes CDR1 SGHRS and CDR2 YFSETQ. CDR3 size: 16 residues.

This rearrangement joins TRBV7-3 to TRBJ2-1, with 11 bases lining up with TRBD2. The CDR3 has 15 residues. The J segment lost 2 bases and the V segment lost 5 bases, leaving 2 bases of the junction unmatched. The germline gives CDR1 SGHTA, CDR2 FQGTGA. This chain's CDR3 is CASSKTSGTYNEQFF. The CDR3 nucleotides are TGTGCCAGCAGCAAGACTAGCGGGACCTACAATGAGCAGTTCTTC.

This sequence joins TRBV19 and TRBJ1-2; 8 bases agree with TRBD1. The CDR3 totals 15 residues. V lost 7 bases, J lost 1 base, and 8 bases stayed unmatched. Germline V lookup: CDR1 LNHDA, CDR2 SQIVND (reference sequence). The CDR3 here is CASIRTGNRNYGYTF. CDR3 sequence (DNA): TGTGCCAGTATCAGGACAGGGAATCGTAACTATGGCTACACCTTC.

The CDR3 coding sequence is TGTGCCAGTAGTACGGGCAGGGGGCGCGAGCAGTACTTC. It translates to CASSTGRGREQYF. The chain carries TRBV19 and TRBJ2-7; 8 bases align to TRBD1. CDR3 length: 13 residues. Germline V gene lookup returns CDR1 LNHDA and CDR2 SQIVND (reference sequence). V lost 4 bases, J lost 6 bases, and 5 bases stayed unmatched.

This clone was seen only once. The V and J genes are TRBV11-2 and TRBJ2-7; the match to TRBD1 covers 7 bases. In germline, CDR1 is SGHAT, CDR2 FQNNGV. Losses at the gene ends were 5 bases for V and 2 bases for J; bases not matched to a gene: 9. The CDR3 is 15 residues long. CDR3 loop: CASSADREPPYEQYF. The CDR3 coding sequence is TGTGCCAGCAGCGCAGACAGGGAACCCCCCTACGAGCAGTACTTC.

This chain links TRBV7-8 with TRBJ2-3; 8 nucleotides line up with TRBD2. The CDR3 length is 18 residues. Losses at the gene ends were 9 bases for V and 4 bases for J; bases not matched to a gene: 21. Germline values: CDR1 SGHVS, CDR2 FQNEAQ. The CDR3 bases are TGTGCCAGTAAGCTTCGGCTAGCGGGCTTCCGCGGGCCAGATACGCAGTATTTT. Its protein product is CASKLRLAGFRGPDTQYF.

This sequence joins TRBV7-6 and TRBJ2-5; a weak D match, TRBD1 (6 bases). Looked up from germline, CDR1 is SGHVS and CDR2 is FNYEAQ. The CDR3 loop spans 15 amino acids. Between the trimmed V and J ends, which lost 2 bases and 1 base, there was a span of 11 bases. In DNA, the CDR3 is TGTGCCAGCAGCTTAATGGGGGCAACCCAAGAGACCCAGTACTTC. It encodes CASSLMGATQETQYF.

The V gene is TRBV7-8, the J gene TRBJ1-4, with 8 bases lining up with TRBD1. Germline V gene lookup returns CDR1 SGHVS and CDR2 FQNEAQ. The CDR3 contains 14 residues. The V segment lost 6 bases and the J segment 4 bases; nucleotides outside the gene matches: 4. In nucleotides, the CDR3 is TGTGCCAGCAGAGGACAGGGAATTAATGAAAAACTGTTTTTT. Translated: CASRGQGINEKLFF.

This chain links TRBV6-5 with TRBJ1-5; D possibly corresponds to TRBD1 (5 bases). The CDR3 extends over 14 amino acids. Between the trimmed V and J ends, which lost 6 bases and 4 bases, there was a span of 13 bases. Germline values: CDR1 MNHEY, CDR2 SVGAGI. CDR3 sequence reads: CASSRLSGNQPQHF. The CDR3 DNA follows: TGTGCCAGCAGCAGATTGTCAGGGAATCAGCCCCAGCATTTT.

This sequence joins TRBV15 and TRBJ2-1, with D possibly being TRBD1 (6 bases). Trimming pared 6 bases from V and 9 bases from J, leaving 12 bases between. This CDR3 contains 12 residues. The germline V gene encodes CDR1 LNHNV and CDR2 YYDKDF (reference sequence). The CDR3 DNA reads TGTGCCACCAGGATACAGGGCGCTGAGCAGTTCTTC. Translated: CATRIQGAEQFF. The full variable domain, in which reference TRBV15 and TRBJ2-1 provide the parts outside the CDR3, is DAMVIQNPRYQVTQFGKPVTLSCSQTLNHNVMYWYQQKSSQAPKLLFHYYDKDFNNEADTPDNFQSRRPNTSFCFLDIRSPGLGDTAMYLCATRIQGAEQFFGPGTRLTVL.

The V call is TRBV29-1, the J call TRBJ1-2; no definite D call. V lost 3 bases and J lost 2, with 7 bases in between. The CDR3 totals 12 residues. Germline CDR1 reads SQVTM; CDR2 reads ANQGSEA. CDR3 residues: CSVEAENYGYTF. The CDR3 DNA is TGCAGCGTTGAGGCGGAGAACTATGGCTACACCTTC. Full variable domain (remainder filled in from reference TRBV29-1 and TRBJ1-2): SAVISQKPSRDICQRGTSLTIQCQVDSQVTMMFWYRQQPGQSLTLIATANQGSEATYESGFVIDKFPISRPNLTFSTLTVSNMSPEDSSIYLCSVEAENYGYTFGSGTRLTVV.

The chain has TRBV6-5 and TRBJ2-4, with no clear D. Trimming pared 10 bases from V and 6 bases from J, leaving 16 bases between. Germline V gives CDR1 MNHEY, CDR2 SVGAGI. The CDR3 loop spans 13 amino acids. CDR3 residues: CATSGGDLNIQYF. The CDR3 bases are TGTGCCACTTCGGGTGGCGATCTAAACATTCAGTACTTC.

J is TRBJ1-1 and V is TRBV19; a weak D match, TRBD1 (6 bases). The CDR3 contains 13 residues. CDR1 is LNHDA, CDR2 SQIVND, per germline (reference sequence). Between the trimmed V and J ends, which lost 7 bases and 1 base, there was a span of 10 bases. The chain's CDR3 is CASNKDRNTEAFF. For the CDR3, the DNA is TGTGCCAGTAATAAGGACAGGAACACTGAAGCTTTCTTT.

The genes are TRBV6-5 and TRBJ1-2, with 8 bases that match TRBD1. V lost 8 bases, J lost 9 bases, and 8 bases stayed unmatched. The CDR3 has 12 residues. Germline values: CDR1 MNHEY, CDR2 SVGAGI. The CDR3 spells CASHGQGWSYTF. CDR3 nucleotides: TGTGCCAGCCATGGACAGGGCTGGAGCTACACCTTC.